The 32 T cell receptor beta chains given below trace back to one sample, sequenced in a study of vaccination and CD4 T cells after COVID-19. Which antigens these TCRs recognize remains unknown. CD4+ T cells that had been cultured provided DNA sequenced with the Oncomine TCR Beta short-read assay. TCRdb reanalysed the PCR reads using MiXCR and keeps one entry per CDR3 protein. The sample includes 5,000 to 7,000 distinct CDR3 sequences, 30% to 35% of them seen just once. Stated treatment: approximately 9-day PBMC culture with coronavirus spike peptide pools or control peptides (ViraFEST assay). The unexposed donor's CD4+ T cells were collected before the COVID-19 pandemic (2011-2018). Sequencing used CD4+ T cells from blood, cultured in vitro. These receptors were obtained from a human donor in good health.

The chain links TRBV27 to TRBJ2-1; D is ambiguous. This CDR3 has 13 amino acids. Germline CDR1 is MNHEY and CDR2 is SMNVEV (reference sequence). V was clipped by 2 bases and J by 10 bases, with 12 bases between them. CDR3 residues: CASSLVAAVEQFF. CDR3 coding DNA: TGTGCCAGCAGTTTAGTGGCAGCCGTAGAGCAGTTCTTC.

V gene TRBV12-3 or TRBV12-4 combines with J gene TRBJ1-1, with D unresolved. CDR3 length: 13 amino acids. The germline V and J ends were trimmed by 3 bases and 4 bases, with 9 bases remaining between them. This CDR3 is CASSLHGVTEAFF. The DNA of the CDR3 is TGTGCCAGCAGTTTGCACGGGGTCACTGAAGCTTTCTTT.

Only a few counts were recorded for this clonotype. The DNA of the CDR3 is TGTGCCAGCAGTCCAGTCACCAGAACCGGGGTCGTGAATTCACCCCTCCACTTT. Its translation is CASSPVTRTGVVNSPLHF. This sequence joins TRBV25-1 and TRBJ1-6, with no clear D. Per germline, CDR1 MGHDK and CDR2 SYGVNS. The length of the CDR3 is 18 residues. Trimming removed 5 bases from V and 7 bases from J, with 24 bases in between.

The chain recombines TRBV7-2 with TRBJ2-1; D is uncertain. This CDR3 is 13 amino acids long. CDR1 and CDR2 (germline): SGHTA, FQGNSA. The V end was cut by 2 bases, the J end by 6 bases, with 8 bases between. The DNA for the CDR3 is TGTGCCAGCAGCTTATATCTGTCCAATGAGCAGTTCTTC. Translated, it gives CASSLYLSNEQFF.

The rearrangement joins TRBV20-1 to TRBJ2-3; 8 bases align to TRBD2. Germline CDR1 and CDR2: DFQATT and SNEGSKA (reference sequence). The CDR3 length is 18 residues. V dropped 2 bases and J dropped 4; count of bases not matched to a gene: 17. The DNA for the CDR3 is TGCAGTGCTAGAAAACCTCCTGGCGGGGGGAAGGGCTCAGATACGCAGTATTTT. Its translation: CSARKPPGGGKGSDTQYF.

The chain couples TRBV5-1 to TRBJ1-2; unclear D gene. Deletions cut 4 bases from V and 8 bases from J, with 18 bases between. Per germline, CDR1 SGHRS and CDR2 YFSETQ. The CDR3 spans 14 residues. The CDR3 bases are TGCGCCAGCAGCCCTCTAATGGGCCCCGAAGGCTACACCTTC. This sequence encodes CASSPLMGPEGYTF.

The chain carries TRBV11-1 and TRBJ1-4; D is uncertain. Trimming left V 2 bases short and J 8 bases short, with 15 bases between. Germline CDR1 SGHAT, CDR2 FQDESV (reference sequence). The CDR3 has 15 amino acids. The CDR3 reads CASSLFQGLGEKLFF. The CDR3 DNA sequence: TGTGCCAGCAGCTTATTCCAAGGTCTTGGCGAAAAACTGTTTTTT. The full variable domain, with the rest looked up from reference TRBV11-1 and TRBJ1-4, is EAEVAQSPRYKITEKSQAVAFWCDPISGHATLYWYRQILGQGPELLVQFQDESVVDDSQLPKDRFSAERLKGVDSTLKIQPAELGDSAMYLCASSLFQGLGEKLFFGSGTQLSVL.

The V gene is TRBV7-6, the J gene TRBJ1-6, with a weak D call TRBD1 (6 bases). The V end was cut by 6 bases, the J end by 6 bases, with 15 bases between. This CDR3 region has 15 residues. The germline CDR1 and CDR2 sequences are SGHVS and FNYEAQ. DNA of the CDR3: TGTGCCAGCAGATCCACAGGGTCACCTAATTCACCCCTCCACTTT. Its protein is CASRSTGSPNSPLHF.

This clonotype has just a few counts. This chain joins TRBV20-1 and TRBJ1-6, with 8 bases that match TRBD1. V shed 3 bases, J shed 8 bases, and the junction held 9 bases outside the gene matches. Per the germline V gene, CDR1 is DFQATT and CDR2 is SNEGSKA (reference sequence). There are 15 residues in the CDR3. CDR3 region: CSASKTGDVDSPLHF. The DNA of the CDR3 is TGCAGTGCTAGCAAGACAGGGGACGTAGATTCACCCCTCCACTTT.

The chain recombines TRBV6-4 with TRBJ2-1, with TRBD2 matching over 11 bases. The CDR3 loop spans 16 amino acids. Germline CDR1 is MRHNA and CDR2 is SNTAGT. The ends lost 4 bases at V and 0 bases at J; junction bases unmatched: 2. The CDR3 region has the DNA TGTGCCAGCAGTGGTAGCGGGGGGGGCTCCTACAATGAGCAGTTCTTC. Protein product: CASSGSGGGSYNEQFF.

This clonotype was counted only a few times. This chain links TRBV2 with TRBJ1-1, with TRBD1 identical over 8 bases. After removal of 4 bases from V and 4 bases from J, the junction contained 11 bases not matched to a gene. In germline, CDR1 is SNHLY, CDR2 FYNNEI. The CDR3 length is 16 residues. For the CDR3, the DNA is TGTGCCAGCAGTGGTAGACGTAGGACAGGGATCACTGAAGCTTTCTTT. Its translation is CASSGRRRTGITEAFF. The full variable domain, with the rest looked up from reference TRBV2 and TRBJ1-1, is EPEVTQTPSHQVTQMGQEVILRCVPISNHLYFYWYRQILGQKVEFLVSFYNNEISEKSEIFDDQFSVERPDGSNFTLKIRSTKLEDSAMYFCASSGRRRTGITEAFFGQGTRLTVV.

In DNA form, the CDR3 reads TGCGCCAGCAGCTATAGCACAGATACGCAGTATTTT. It codes for CASSYSTDTQYF. The V call is TRBV10-1, the J call TRBJ2-3, with D unclear. The CDR3 totals 12 residues. Germline V gene lookup returns CDR1 WNHNN and CDR2 SYGVQD (reference sequence). V was shortened by 6 bases and J by 0 bases, with 4 bases between the two germline ends.

This sequence joins TRBV2 and TRBJ2-5; possibly TRBD1 or TRBD2 for D (6 bases each). Per germline, CDR1 SNHLY and CDR2 FYNNEI. CDR3 length: 11 amino acids. V lost 7 bases and J lost 5, with 8 bases in between. The CDR3 bases are TGTGCCAGCACGGGGGCCGAGACCCAGTACTTC. It codes for CASTGAETQYF.

CDR3 sequence reads: CASSPGGNTEAFF. CDR3 DNA sequence: TGTGCCAGCAGTCCCGGCGGGAACACTGAAGCTTTCTTT. The rearrangement links TRBV6-1 to TRBJ1-1; D is undetermined. Per germline, CDR1 MNHNS and CDR2 SASEGT. This CDR3 has 13 amino acids. V was cut by 5 bases and J by 1 base, with 8 bases left in between.

V is TRBV20-1 and J is TRBJ2-3; D is ambiguous. This CDR3 contains 14 residues. The germline CDR1 and CDR2 sequences are DFQATT and SNEGSKA (reference sequence). Trimming cost V 6 bases and J 3 bases, with 16 bases left between them. CDR3 DNA: TGCAGTGCCCCCCGACTGGGGATAACAGATACGCAGTATTTT. This gives the protein CSAPRLGITDTQYF.

The chain is built from TRBV5-1 and TRBJ2-3; D unclear. Germline CDR1 reads SGHRS; CDR2 reads YFSETQ. The CDR3 runs 15 residues. V was cut by 0 bases and J by 1 base, with 9 bases left in between. The CDR3 nucleotides are TGCGCCAGCAGCTTGGGTCCTTTGGGCACAGATACGCAGTATTTT. This sequence encodes CASSLGPLGTDTQYF. The whole variable domain, remainder taken from reference TRBV5-1 and TRBJ2-3, is KAGVTQTPRYLIKTRGQQVTLSCSPISGHRSVSWYQQTPGQGLQFLFEYFSETQRNKGNFPGRFSGRQFSNSRSEMNVSTLELGDSALYLCASSLGPLGTDTQYFGPGTRLTVL.

V gene TRBV6-1 combines with J gene TRBJ2-7; 11 bases are a match to TRBD1. With 6 bases clipped from V and 2 bases from J, the junction kept 27 bases outside the gene matches. The CDR3 has 22 amino acids. The germline CDR1 and CDR2 sequences are MNHNS and SASEGT. The CDR3 DNA reads as TGTGCCAGCAGCCGAGGGGGGGGACTGCGGACAGGGGGCGGAATCCCCCCCTACGAGCAGTACTTC. Amino acid sequence: CASSRGGGLRTGGGIPPYEQYF.

The J gene is TRBJ2-7, the V gene TRBV7-8; D uncertain. The ends were cut back, 0 bases at V and 6 bases at J, with 9 bases in the middle. The length of the CDR3 is 13 residues. Germline-derived CDR1 and CDR2 are SGHVS and FQNEAQ. CDR3 residues: CASSLAQDREQYF. The CDR3 DNA sequence: TGTGCCAGCAGCTTAGCGCAGGATCGCGAGCAGTACTTC.

The V call is TRBV7-6, the J call TRBJ1-6, with 7 nucleotides matching TRBD1. This CDR3 contains 16 residues. V was pared by 5 bases and J by 9 bases, with 13 bases of the junction left unmatched. Per germline, CDR1 SGHVS and CDR2 FNYEAQ. The CDR3 protein is CASSPQTGTVPSPLHF. CDR3 DNA sequence: TGTGCCAGCAGCCCGCAAACGGGGACAGTACCTTCACCCCTCCACTTT.

The chain carries TRBV6-5 and TRBJ2-4, with 8 bases that match TRBD1. CDR1 and CDR2 (germline): MNHEY, SVGAGI. The CDR3 runs 15 residues. The J segment lost 0 bases and the V segment lost 4 bases, leaving 2 bases of the junction unmatched. The CDR3 sequence: CASSSRGLAKNIQYF. CDR3 sequence (DNA): TGTGCCAGCAGTTCCAGGGGGCTAGCCAAAAACATTCAGTACTTC.

The chain couples TRBV6-2 or TRBV6-3 to TRBJ2-6, with 7 bases aligning to TRBD1. This CDR3 contains 19 residues. Losses at the gene ends were 4 bases for V and 3 bases for J; bases not matched to a gene: 15. Per the germline V gene, CDR1 is MNHEY and CDR2 is SVGEGT. The CDR3 region has the DNA TGTGCCAGCAGTTCCCCAGGGGGTCGGGGCGCGGTTGGGGCCAACGTCCTGACTTTC. This gives the protein CASSSPGGRGAVGANVLTF.

This sequence joins TRBV9 and TRBJ1-1, with TRBD1 as a possible D gene (5 bases). Trimming pared 4 bases from V and 0 bases from J, leaving 13 bases between. This CDR3 spans 15 amino acids. Germline CDR1 SGDLS, CDR2 YYNGEE. As DNA, the CDR3 is TGTGCCAGCAGCTTCGGGCAGGGACTGAACACTGAAGCTTTCTTT. Protein product: CASSFGQGLNTEAFF.

The rearrangement uses TRBV6-1 and TRBJ1-2; no clear D gene. Germline CDR1 and CDR2: MNHNS and SASEGT. Trimming left V 8 bases short and J 8 bases short, with 18 bases between. This CDR3 comprises 13 residues. The CDR3 sequence: CASGPGSFDGYTF. For the CDR3, the DNA is TGTGCCAGCGGACCGGGATCCTTTGACGGCTACACCTTC.

The chain joins TRBV20-1 to TRBJ2-7; 12 bases agree with TRBD1. Trimming at V came to 6 bases and at J to 5 bases, leaving 5 bases not matched to a gene. CDR3 length equals 13 residues. Germline V gives CDR1 DFQATT, CDR2 SNEGSKA (reference sequence). The DNA of the CDR3 is TGCAGTGCCGGGACAGGGGGCATGGACGAGCAGTACTTC. It specifies CSAGTGGMDEQYF.

This clonotype was found a few times. V is TRBV7-9 and J is TRBJ2-2; 9 nucleotides align to TRBD2. Germline V gene sequence: CDR1 SEHNR, CDR2 FQNEAQ (reference sequence). The CDR3 sequence is 15 residues long. Trimming took 1 base from V and 7 from J; bases not matched to a gene: 4. The CDR3 DNA is TGTGCCAGCAGCTTAGGCGGGGGGGCCGTCGGGGAGCTGTTTTTT. Its protein product is CASSLGGGAVGELFF.

In the case of this clonotype: A much larger clone differs from this one at a single base, so this may be a read error. The chain recombines TRBV20-1 with TRBJ1-1; a possible D gene is TRBD1 (5 bases). Trimming took 5 bases from V and 3 from J, leaving 10 bases between them. The germline V gene has CDR1 DFQATT and CDR2 SNEGSKA (reference sequence). CDR3 length: 12 residues. The CDR3 loop is CSAGTHYTEAFF. In nucleotides, the CDR3 is TGCAGTGCTGGGACGCACTACACTGAAGCTTTCTTT.

In this sample, this clonotype turned up a few times. The chain is built from TRBV20-1 and TRBJ2-3, with a tentative D call TRBD2 (5 bases). CDR3 length equals 13 residues. Trimming took 1 base from V and 2 from J, leaving 7 bases between them. Germline CDR1 DFQATT, CDR2 SNEGSKA (reference sequence). Written as DNA, the CDR3 is TGCAGTGCTAGAGGGACTTTCACAGATACGCAGTATTTT. Amino acids: CSARGTFTDTQYF.

The table lists this clonotype with a few counts. The gene calls are TRBV2 and TRBJ1-5, with TRBD1 matching 7 bases. The CDR3 loop spans 13 amino acids. The V gene end was trimmed by 6 bases and the J gene end by 3 bases; junction bases not matched to a gene: 2. The germline V gene encodes CDR1 SNHLY and CDR2 FYNNEI. CDR3: CASRTGINQPQHF. The CDR3 region has the DNA TGTGCCAGCAGGACAGGGATCAATCAGCCCCAGCATTTT. The full variable domain, with the rest looked up from reference TRBV2 and TRBJ1-5, is EPEVTQTPSHQVTQMGQEVILRCVPISNHLYFYWYRQILGQKVEFLVSFYNNEISEKSEIFDDQFSVERPDGSNFTLKIRSTKLEDSAMYFCASRTGINQPQHFGDGTRLSIL.

The V call is TRBV7-2, the J call TRBJ2-7; 7 bases are a match to TRBD1. This CDR3 spans 13 amino acids. The germline CDR1 and CDR2 sequences are SGHTA and FQGNSA. V trimming: 7 bases; J trimming: 6 bases; junction bases outside the gene matches: 9. CDR3 sequence (DNA): TGTGCCAGCAACAGGGGTCCATCTAGCGAGCAGTACTTC. It codes for CASNRGPSSEQYF. Using reference TRBV7-2 and TRBJ2-7 for the parts outside the CDR3, the full variable domain is GAGVSQSPSNKVTEKGKDVELRCDPISGHTALYWYRQSLGQGLEFLIYFQGNSAPDKSGLPSDRFSAERTGGSVSTLTIQRTQQEDSAVYLCASNRGPSSEQYFGPGTRLTVT.

The V gene is TRBV6-1, the J gene TRBJ2-1; D might be TRBD1 (5 bases). V gave up 5 bases and J gave up 4 bases, with 21 bases separating them. Germline values: CDR1 MNHNS, CDR2 SASEGT. There are 17 residues in the CDR3. As DNA, the CDR3 is TGTGCCAGCAGTCACCAATCAGACAGAGTCGAATACAATGAGCAGTTCTTC. The encoded protein is CASSHQSDRVEYNEQFF.

The J gene is TRBJ2-3, the V gene TRBV20-1; D ambiguous. Germline V gene sequence: CDR1 DFQATT, CDR2 SNEGSKA (reference sequence). The CDR3 sequence is 11 residues long. Between the trimmed V and J ends, which lost 5 bases and 4 bases, there was a span of 7 bases. The CDR3 region has the DNA TGCAGTGCTGCCAATCCAGATACGCAGTATTTT. It is translated as CSAANPDTQYF.

This clonotype is large. The gene calls are TRBV20-1 and TRBJ1-6, with 7 bases identical to TRBD1. Losses at the gene ends were 5 bases for V and 1 base for J; bases not matched to a gene: 11. CDR1 is DFQATT, CDR2 SNEGSKA, per germline (reference sequence). The CDR3 runs 17 residues. CDR3 region: CSALRQGLESYNSPLHF. The CDR3 DNA is TGCAGTGCTCTACGACAGGGTTTGGAATCCTATAATTCACCCCTCCACTTT.